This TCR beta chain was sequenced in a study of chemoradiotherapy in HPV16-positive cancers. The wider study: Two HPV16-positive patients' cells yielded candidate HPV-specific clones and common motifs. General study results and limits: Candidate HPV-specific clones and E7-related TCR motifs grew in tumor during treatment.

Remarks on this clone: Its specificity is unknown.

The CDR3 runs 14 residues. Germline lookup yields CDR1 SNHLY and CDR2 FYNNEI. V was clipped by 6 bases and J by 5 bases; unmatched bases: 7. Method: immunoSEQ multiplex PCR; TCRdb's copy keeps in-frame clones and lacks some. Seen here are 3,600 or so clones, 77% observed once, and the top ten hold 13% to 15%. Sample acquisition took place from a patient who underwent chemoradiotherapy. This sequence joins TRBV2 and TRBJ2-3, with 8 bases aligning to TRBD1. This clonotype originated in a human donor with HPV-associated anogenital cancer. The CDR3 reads CASRPGQGEDTQYF. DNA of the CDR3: TGTGCCAGCAGGCCAGGACAGGGTGAAGATACGCAGTATTTT.